The present TCR beta chain was sequenced within a study of blood T cell repertoires in COVID-19. At the level of the study: The samples span acute and convalescent COVID-19 from the United States, Italy and Spain. T cells, B-cell-depleted T cells, or PBMCs provided the cDNA or gDNA that served as material.

The method was immunoSEQ multiplex PCR; TCRdb's version includes in-frame clones alone and lacks a portion of them. The sample lists about 97,000 clones, just under 85% occurring once. This CDR3 contains 17 residues. Trimming at V came to 3 bases and at J to 1 base, leaving 6 bases not matched to a gene. Germline V gives CDR1 MNHNS, CDR2 SASEGT. What was sequenced was peripheral blood. This sequence joins TRBV6-1 and TRBJ1-6, with TRBD1 matching over 7 bases. This clonotype was obtained from a man aged 35-49 years with active or convalescent COVID-19. In DNA form, the CDR3 reads TGTGCCAGCAGTGATCAGGGGGGCGCTTCCTATAATTCACCCCTCCACTTT. Translated, it gives CASSDQGGASYNSPLHF.